Listed below are T cell receptor beta chains from one sample, sequenced in a study of beta chain features in type 1 diabetes. The repertoire was sequenced with immunoSEQ multiplex PCR; TCRdb's copy has only in-frame clones and lacks some. This repertoire shows 900,000 or so clones, roughly a sixth found once; its top ten account for 0.023%. Material: naive CD4+ T cells from blood. Source of these receptors: a woman between 18 and 30 years old in good health. Each CDR3 is given with its conserved first and last residue. The D gene is left open where the match is weak. Expanded clones get a size class; other rows say once, few or many, or leave the size out.

j_call v_call clone_size d_call cdr3_aa cdr3_nt
TRBJ2-7 TRBV7-2 - TRBD1 CASKRWGTGTYEQYF TGTGCCAGCAAGCGGTGGGGGACAGGGACCTACGAGCAGTACTTC
TRBJ1-1 TRBV19 once - CASSLLGNTEAFF TGTGCCAGTAGTCTTTTAGGAAACACTGAAGCTTTCTTT
TRBJ1-1 TRBV6-5 few - CASRMVLNTEAFF TGTGCCAGCAGAATGGTACTCAACACTGAAGCTTTCTTT
TRBJ2-3 TRBV28 - - CASTRVDTDTQYF TGTGCCAGCACTCGGGTAGACACAGATACGCAGTATTTT
TRBJ2-5 TRBV7-2 few TRBD2 CASTPSSGRGETQYF TGTGCCAGCACCCCATCGAGCGGGAGAGGAGAGACCCAGTACTTC
TRBJ2-1 TRBV28 few - CASTSWDSSSYNEQFF TGTGCCAGCACGTCCTGGGATAGCTCCTCCTACAATGAGCAGTTCTTC
TRBJ2-1 TRBV28 few TRBD2 CASSFSGRAGEQFF TGTGCCAGCAGTTTTAGCGGGAGGGCCGGTGAGCAGTTCTTC
TRBJ1-3 TRBV5-1 few TRBD1 CASSQDRAGNTIYF TGCGCCAGCAGCCAGGACAGGGCTGGAAACACCATATATTTT
TRBJ2-5 TRBV13 few - CASSLIGPESSGEETQYF TGTGCCAGCAGCTTAATAGGTCCAGAATCGTCGGGGGAAGAGACCCAGTACTTC
TRBJ1-2 TRBV6-6 few TRBD1 CASSTRDSYGYTF TGTGCCAGCAGTACGAGGGACAGCTATGGCTACACCTTC
TRBJ2-2 TRBV7-2 - TRBD1 CASSFQAGGNTGELFF TGTGCCAGCAGCTTCCAGGCAGGGGGCAACACCGGGGAGCTGTTTTTT
TRBJ2-7 TRBV10-3 - - CAISDRDRSSYEQYF TGTGCCATCAGTGACCGAGACAGGAGCTCCTACGAGCAGTACTTC
TRBJ2-7 TRBV10-3 - - CAISEQGTYEQYF TGTGCCATCAGTGAGCAGGGTACCTACGAGCAGTACTTC
TRBJ1-1 TRBV5-4 few TRBD1 CASSLVGTVNTEAFF TGTGCCAGCAGCTTAGTCGGGACAGTAAACACTGAAGCTTTCTTT
TRBJ1-2 TRBV27 few - CASSLLAGNYGYTF TGTGCCAGCAGTTTATTAGCAGGGAACTATGGCTACACCTTC
TRBJ2-1 TRBV5-6 few - CASGRLGSSYNEQFF TGTGCCAGCGGGAGACTAGGGAGCTCCTACAATGAGCAGTTCTTC